Listed below are T cell receptor beta chains from one sample, sequenced in a study of identical twins. TCRdb reprocessed the 5' RACE reads with MiXCR, giving one entry per CDR3 protein. The table records hundreds of thousands of distinct CDR3 sequences, 5.5% to 6.5% of them present only once. The material sequenced was naive T cells sorted from blood. The source is a young man in good health. Both conserved end residues are part of each CDR3. The order of the fields is CDR3 length, V gene, J gene, clone size, D gene, CDR3 DNA, CDR3 protein. The D gene is left open where the match is weak. The size entry is marked missing in some rows and otherwise reads once, few, many or a size class.

CDR3 length: 16
V gene: TRBV6-5
J gene: TRBJ2-3
clone size: many
D gene: .
CDR3 DNA: TGTGCCAGCAGTTACTCGCAGGCCTCCCGCACAGATACGCAGTATTTT
CDR3 protein: CASSYSQASRTDTQYF

CDR3 length: 15
V gene: TRBV10-3
J gene: TRBJ1-1
clone size: many
D gene: .
CDR3 DNA: TGTGCCATCAGTGAGTCGGAGGGAGGGAACACTGAAGCTTTCTTT
CDR3 protein: CAISESEGGNTEAFF

CDR3 length: 13
V gene: TRBV5-6
J gene: TRBJ2-7
clone size: few
D gene: TRBD1
CDR3 DNA: TGTGCCAGCAGCAACCGACAGGGCACCCTTTGGTACTTC
CDR3 protein: CASSNRQGTLWYF

CDR3 length: 14
V gene: TRBV5-1
J gene: TRBJ2-1
clone size: .
D gene: .
CDR3 DNA: TGCGCCAGCAGCAAAGGGGACGGGTTTAATGAGCAGTTCTTC
CDR3 protein: CASSKGDGFNEQFF

CDR3 length: 14
V gene: TRBV12-5
J gene: TRBJ2-2
clone size: .
D gene: .
CDR3 DNA: TGTGCTACCAGCGGGACAGATAACACCGGGGAGCTGTTTTTT
CDR3 protein: CATSGTDNTGELFF

CDR3 length: 15
V gene: TRBV29-1
J gene: TRBJ1-2
clone size: few
D gene: .
CDR3 DNA: TGCAGCGTTGAAGGGCCCAGGAGTGTTAACTATGGCTACACCTTC
CDR3 protein: CSVEGPRSVNYGYTF

CDR3 length: 13
V gene: TRBV6-2/TRBV6-3
J gene: TRBJ2-7
clone size: many
D gene: .
CDR3 DNA: TGTGCCAGCACGGGGCCGGGGAACTACGAGCAGTACTTC
CDR3 protein: CASTGPGNYEQYF

CDR3 length: 12
V gene: TRBV20-1
J gene: TRBJ2-3
clone size: .
D gene: TRBD2
CDR3 DNA: TGCAGTGCCCCGGCGGGAGGGGGTACGCAGTATTTT
CDR3 protein: CSAPAGGGTQYF

CDR3 length: 14
V gene: TRBV25-1
J gene: TRBJ1-6
clone size: many
D gene: TRBD1
CDR3 DNA: TGTGCCAGCACGGGACAGGGGGTAATTTCACCCCTCCACTTT
CDR3 protein: CASTGQGVISPLHF

CDR3 length: 16
V gene: TRBV20-1
J gene: TRBJ1-5
clone size: .
D gene: .
CDR3 DNA: TGCAGTGCTAGAGACCCAAAGGCGTATAGCAATCAGCCCCAGCATTTT
CDR3 protein: CSARDPKAYSNQPQHF

CDR3 length: 18
V gene: TRBV10-3
J gene: TRBJ2-2
clone size: .
D gene: .
CDR3 DNA: TGTGCCATCAGTGAACCTTTCGGGGGGCTGTCTCACACCGGGGAGCTGTTTTTT
CDR3 protein: CAISEPFGGLSHTGELFF

CDR3 length: 15
V gene: TRBV5-1
J gene: TRBJ2-3
clone size: many
D gene: TRBD1
CDR3 DNA: TGCGCCAGCAGCTTGGGGGGACAGAGTACAGATACGCAGTATTTT
CDR3 protein: CASSLGGQSTDTQYF

CDR3 length: 17
V gene: TRBV5-5
J gene: TRBJ1-2
clone size: few
D gene: TRBD1
CDR3 DNA: TGTGCCAGCAGCTTGGTGTGGACAGGGGTTCCCAACTATGGCTACACCTTC
CDR3 protein: CASSLVWTGVPNYGYTF

CDR3 length: 14
V gene: TRBV12-3/TRBV12-4
J gene: TRBJ1-3
clone size: many
D gene: .
CDR3 DNA: TGTGCCAATTCGGACGGACTCTCTGGAAACACCATATATTTT
CDR3 protein: CANSDGLSGNTIYF

CDR3 length: 16
V gene: TRBV3-1
J gene: TRBJ2-3
clone size: few
D gene: TRBD2
CDR3 DNA: TGTGCCAGCAGCCAAGGCCGGGGCGGGAGAACAGATACGCAGTATTTT
CDR3 protein: CASSQGRGGRTDTQYF

CDR3 length: 12
V gene: TRBV7-9
J gene: TRBJ1-6
clone size: many
D gene: .
CDR3 DNA: TGTGCCAGCAATGAGGGGAATTCACCCCTCCACTTT
CDR3 protein: CASNEGNSPLHF

CDR3 length: 14
V gene: TRBV5-5
J gene: TRBJ2-3
clone size: .
D gene: .
CDR3 DNA: TGTGCCAGCAGCTTGACGGGAGAACCAGATACGCAGTATTTT
CDR3 protein: CASSLTGEPDTQYF

CDR3 length: 16
V gene: TRBV6-1
J gene: TRBJ2-5
clone size: many
D gene: TRBD2
CDR3 DNA: TGTGCCAGCAGCAACAGTGCGGGGGTTACTCAAGAGACCCAGTACTTC
CDR3 protein: CASSNSAGVTQETQYF

CDR3 length: 15
V gene: TRBV11-2
J gene: TRBJ2-5
clone size: many
D gene: TRBD1
CDR3 DNA: TGTGCCAGCCGAGCACCGGGACAGGGGCAAGAGACCCAGTACTTC
CDR3 protein: CASRAPGQGQETQYF

CDR3 length: 16
V gene: TRBV18
J gene: TRBJ2-2
clone size: .
D gene: .
CDR3 DNA: TGTGCCAGCTCACCTTTCTCGGGAACGAACACCGGGGAGCTGTTTTTT
CDR3 protein: CASSPFSGTNTGELFF

CDR3 length: 12
V gene: TRBV5-6
J gene: TRBJ2-1
clone size: many
D gene: .
CDR3 DNA: TGTGCCAGCAGCTTGGAACTCAATGAGCAGTTCTTC
CDR3 protein: CASSLELNEQFF

CDR3 length: 13
V gene: TRBV27
J gene: TRBJ2-7
clone size: .
D gene: .
CDR3 DNA: TGTGCCAGCAGTTTAGAGGGGCCGGGTGAGCAGTACTTC
CDR3 protein: CASSLEGPGEQYF

CDR3 length: 15
V gene: TRBV7-9
J gene: TRBJ1-5
clone size: few
D gene: TRBD1
CDR3 DNA: TGTGCCAGCAGCCCACCGGGACAGGGTTACCAGCCCCAGCATTTT
CDR3 protein: CASSPPGQGYQPQHF

CDR3 length: 15
V gene: TRBV20-1
J gene: TRBJ1-4
clone size: many
D gene: .
CDR3 DNA: TGCAGTGCTAACGTGAGGCTTTCAGGGCGTGAAAAACTGTTTTTT
CDR3 protein: CSANVRLSGREKLFF

CDR3 length: 13
V gene: TRBV30
J gene: TRBJ2-7
clone size: .
D gene: TRBD2
CDR3 DNA: TGTGCCTGGAGGTATAGCGGGCGTTACGAGCAGTACTTC
CDR3 protein: CAWRYSGRYEQYF

CDR3 length: 14
V gene: TRBV27
J gene: TRBJ2-5
clone size: few
D gene: TRBD2
CDR3 DNA: TGTGCCAGCAGTAGGGGACTAGAGGGGGAGACCCAGTACTTC
CDR3 protein: CASSRGLEGETQYF